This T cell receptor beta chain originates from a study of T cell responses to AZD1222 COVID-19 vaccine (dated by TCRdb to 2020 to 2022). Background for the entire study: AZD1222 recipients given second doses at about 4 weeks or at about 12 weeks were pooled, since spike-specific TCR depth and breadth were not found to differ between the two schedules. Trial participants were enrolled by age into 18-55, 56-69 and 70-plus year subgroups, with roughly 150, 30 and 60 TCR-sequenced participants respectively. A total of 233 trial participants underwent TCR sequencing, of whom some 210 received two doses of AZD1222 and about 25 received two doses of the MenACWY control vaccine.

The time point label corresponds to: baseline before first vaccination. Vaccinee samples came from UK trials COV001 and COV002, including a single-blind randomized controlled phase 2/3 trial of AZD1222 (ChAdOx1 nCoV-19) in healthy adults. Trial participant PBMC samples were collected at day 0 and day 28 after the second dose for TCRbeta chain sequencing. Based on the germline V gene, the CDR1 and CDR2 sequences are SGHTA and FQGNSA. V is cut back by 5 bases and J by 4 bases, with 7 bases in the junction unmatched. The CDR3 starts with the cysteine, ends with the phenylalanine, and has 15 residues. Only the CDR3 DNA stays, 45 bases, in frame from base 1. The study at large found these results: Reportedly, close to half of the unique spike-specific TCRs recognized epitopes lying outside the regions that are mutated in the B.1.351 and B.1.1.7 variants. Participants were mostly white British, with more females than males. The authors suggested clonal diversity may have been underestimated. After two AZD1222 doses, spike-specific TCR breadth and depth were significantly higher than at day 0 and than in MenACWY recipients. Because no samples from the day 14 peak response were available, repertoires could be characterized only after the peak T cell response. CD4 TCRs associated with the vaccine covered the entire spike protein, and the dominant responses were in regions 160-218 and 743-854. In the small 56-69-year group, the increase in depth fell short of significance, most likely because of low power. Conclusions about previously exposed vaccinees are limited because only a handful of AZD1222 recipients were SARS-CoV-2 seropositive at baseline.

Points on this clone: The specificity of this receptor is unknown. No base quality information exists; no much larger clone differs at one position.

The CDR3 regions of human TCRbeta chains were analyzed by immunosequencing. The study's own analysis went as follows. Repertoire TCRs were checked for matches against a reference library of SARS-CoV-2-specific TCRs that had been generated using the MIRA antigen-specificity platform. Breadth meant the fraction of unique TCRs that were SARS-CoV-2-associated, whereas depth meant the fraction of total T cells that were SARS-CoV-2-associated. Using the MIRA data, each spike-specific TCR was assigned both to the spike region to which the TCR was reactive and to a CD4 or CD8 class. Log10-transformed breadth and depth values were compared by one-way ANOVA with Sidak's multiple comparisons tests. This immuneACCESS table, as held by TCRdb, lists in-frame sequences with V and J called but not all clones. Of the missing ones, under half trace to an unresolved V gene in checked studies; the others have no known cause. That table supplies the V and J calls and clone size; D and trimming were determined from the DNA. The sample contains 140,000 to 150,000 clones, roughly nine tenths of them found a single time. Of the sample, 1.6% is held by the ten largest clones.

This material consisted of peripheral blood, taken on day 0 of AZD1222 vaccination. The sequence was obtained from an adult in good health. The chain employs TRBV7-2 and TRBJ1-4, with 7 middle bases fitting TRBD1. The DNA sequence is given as TGTGCCAGCAGCAGCTGGGACAGTTATAATGAAAAACTGTTTTTT. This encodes CASSSWDSYNEKLFF.